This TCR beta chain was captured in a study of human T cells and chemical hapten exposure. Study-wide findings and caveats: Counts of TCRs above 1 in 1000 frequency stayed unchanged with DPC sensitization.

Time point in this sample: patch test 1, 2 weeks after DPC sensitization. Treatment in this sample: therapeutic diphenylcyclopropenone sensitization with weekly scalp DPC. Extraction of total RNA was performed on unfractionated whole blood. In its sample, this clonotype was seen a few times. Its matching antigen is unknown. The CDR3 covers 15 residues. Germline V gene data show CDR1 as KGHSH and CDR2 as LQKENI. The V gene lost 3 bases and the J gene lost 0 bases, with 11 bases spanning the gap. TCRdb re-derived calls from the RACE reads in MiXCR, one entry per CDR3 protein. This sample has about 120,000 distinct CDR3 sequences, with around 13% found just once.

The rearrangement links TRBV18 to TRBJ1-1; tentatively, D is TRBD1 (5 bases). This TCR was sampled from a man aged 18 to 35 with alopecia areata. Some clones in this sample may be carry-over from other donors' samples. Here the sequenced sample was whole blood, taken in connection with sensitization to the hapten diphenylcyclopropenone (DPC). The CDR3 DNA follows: TGTGCCAGCTCACCGGAGGGGAAAATGAACACTGAAGCTTTCTTT. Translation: CASSPEGKMNTEAFF.